This passage covers 11 T cell receptor beta chains from one sample sequenced in a study of blood T cell repertoires in COVID-19. Using immunoSEQ multiplex PCR, the repertoire was profiled, and TCRdb retains in-frame clones only, with some absent. The table has 350,000 to 450,000 clones, 70% to 90% seen once. The sample was PBMCs or T cells enriched from blood (not recorded which). All receptors come from a young woman who had been exposed to COVID-19.

J is TRBJ2-1 and V is TRBV19; D is unclear. The CDR3 totals 16 residues. In germline, CDR1 is LNHDA, CDR2 SQIVND (reference sequence). Trimming stripped 4 bases from V and 7 bases from J, with 20 bases between. The CDR3 DNA reads as TGTGCCAGTAGTACTTTAATTATTACTAAGTTGAATGAGCAGTTCTTC. Translation gives CASSTLIITKLNEQFF.

This rearrangement joins TRBV28 to TRBJ1-4, with unresolved D. V lost 3 bases, J lost 7 bases, and 12 bases lay in between. This CDR3 region has 14 residues. CDR1 MDHEN and CDR2 SYDVKM come from the germline V gene. The CDR3 nucleotides read TGTGCCAGCAGTTTCAAGGGAAGCGGTGAAAAACTGTTTTTT. Amino acid sequence: CASSFKGSGEKLFF.

This rearrangement joins TRBV18 to TRBJ2-5; D is unclear. The CDR3 is 15 residues long. V was pared by 3 bases and J by 0 bases, with 11 bases between. CDR1 and CDR2 from the germline V gene are KGHSH and LQKENI. The CDR3 DNA is TGTGCCAGCTCACCTCTTTCCAGCGACCAAGAGACCCAGTACTTC. This codes for CASSPLSSDQETQYF.

The chain has TRBV20-1 and TRBJ1-2, with 11 bases fitting TRBD1. The CDR3 has 15 amino acids. Germline V gene data show CDR1 as DFQATT and CDR2 as SNEGSKA (reference sequence). V gave up 3 bases and J gave up 2 bases; unmatched junction bases: 5. CDR3 sequence reads: CSASGGTGGNYGYTF. DNA of the CDR3: TGCAGTGCTAGTGGCGGGACAGGGGGGAACTATGGCTACACCTTC.

The chain combines TRBV28 with TRBJ1-4; no reliable D call. The CDR3 spans 11 residues. CDR1 MDHEN and CDR2 SYDVKM come from the germline V gene. The V gene lost 5 bases and the J gene lost 7 bases, with 5 bases spanning the gap. The chain's CDR3 is CASSHSEKLFF. The CDR3 coding sequence is TGTGCCAGCAGTCACAGTGAAAAACTGTTTTTT. The full variable domain, completed using reference TRBV28 and TRBJ1-4, is DVKVTQSSRYLVKRTGEKVFLECVQDMDHENMFWYRQDPGLGLRLIYFSYDVKMKEKGDIPEGYSVSREKKERFSLILESASTNQTSMYLCASSHSEKLFFGSGTQLSVL.

The chain is built from TRBV28 and TRBJ1-2; 8 bases agree with TRBD1. The CDR3 spans 17 residues. The J segment lost 2 bases and the V segment lost 2 bases, leaving 10 bases of the junction unmatched. In germline, CDR1 is MDHEN, CDR2 SYDVKM. The CDR3 region is CASSLMTGELPNYGYTF. CDR3 DNA sequence: TGTGCCAGCAGTTTAATGACAGGGGAATTACCGAACTATGGCTACACCTTC.

This CDR3 reads CASSMPSPYNEQFF. The CDR3 DNA reads TGTGCCAGTAGTATGCCTAGCCCCTACAATGAGCAGTTCTTC. The chain recombines TRBV19 with TRBJ2-1; tentative D call: TRBD2 (5 bases). In germline, CDR1 is LNHDA, CDR2 SQIVND (reference sequence). The V end was cut by 3 bases, the J end by 2 bases, with 8 bases between. The CDR3 length is 14 residues.

The rearrangement joins TRBV24-1 to TRBJ2-1, with 9 bases matching TRBD1. Germline V gene sequence: CDR1 KGHDR, CDR2 SFDVKD. The junction had 5 bases not matched to a gene; V was cut back by 10 bases and J by 5 bases. This CDR3 comprises 13 residues. CDR3: CATQGALDNEQFF. CDR3 coding DNA: TGTGCCACACAGGGGGCCTTGGACAATGAGCAGTTCTTC.

The rearrangement uses TRBV28 and TRBJ2-7, with 7 bases identical to TRBD2. After removal of 4 bases from V and 9 bases from J, the junction contained 15 bases not matched to a gene. In germline, CDR1 is MDHEN, CDR2 SYDVKM. This CDR3 spans 15 amino acids. CDR3 nucleotide sequence: TGTGCCAGCAGTTCCCCCCCCGCGGGGGATACAAGGCAGTACTTC. Its protein product is CASSSPPAGDTRQYF.

The chain links TRBV15 to TRBJ1-5; D ambiguous. CDR1 LNHNV and CDR2 YYDKDF come from the germline V gene (reference sequence). Deletions cut 5 bases from V and 3 bases from J, with 17 bases between. The CDR3 runs 16 residues. CDR3 bases: TGTGCCACCAGCGCCCAAGCCGGAACAGTCAATCAGCCCCAGCATTTT. Encoded protein: CATSAQAGTVNQPQHF. Full variable domain (missing parts from reference TRBV15 and TRBJ1-5): DAMVIQNPRYQVTQFGKPVTLSCSQTLNHNVMYWYQQKSSQAPKLLFHYYDKDFNNEADTPDNFQSRRPNTSFCFLDIRSPGLGDTAMYLCATSAQAGTVNQPQHFGDGTRLSIL.

The V gene is TRBV7-6, the J gene TRBJ1-1; D is undetermined. This CDR3 has 12 residues. Germline CDR1 and CDR2: SGHVS and FNYEAQ. V lost 5 bases and J lost 0, with 4 bases in between. CDR3 nucleotides: TGTGCCAGCAGCCAGATGAACACTGAAGCTTTCTTT. It translates to CASSQMNTEAFF.